Shown below are 2 T cell receptor beta chains from a single sample sequenced in a study of cytomegalovirus exposure and HLA in healthy donors. Primers included in the PCR were 60 Vbeta and 13 Jbeta primers. Sequenced by immunoSEQ multiplex PCR; TCRdb stores in-frame clones only, minus some. The sample shows some 120,000 clones, 79% of them seen only once. Sequencing was carried out using PBMCs. Every receptor here comes from a man aged 25 to 40 in good health and CMV-seropositive.

The chain recombines TRBV28 with TRBJ1-1, with 7 bases lining up with TRBD1. The CDR3 is 13 amino acids. V lost 6 bases to trimming and J lost 6 bases; unmatched junction nucleotides: 7. CDR1 MDHEN and CDR2 SYDVKM come from the germline V gene. This chain's CDR3 is CASSYRGGPEAFF. CDR3 bases: TGTGCCAGCAGCTACAGGGGTGGACCTGAAGCTTTCTTT.

The chain is built from TRBV28 and TRBJ1-5; TRBD1 matches 9 bases. Trimming at V came to 10 bases and at J to 6 bases, leaving 7 bases not matched to a gene. The germline V gene has CDR1 MDHEN and CDR2 SYDVKM. The CDR3 runs to 13 residues. The CDR3 here is CAILDRGGQPQHF. Here the CDR3 DNA reads TGTGCCATCCTGGACAGGGGCGGTCAGCCCCAGCATTTT.